This TCR beta chain is from a study of response to subunit inactivated influenza vaccine. Overall study results and limits: Authors suggested seasonal influenza vaccinations each recruit few new T cells.

TCRdb passed the RT-PCR reads through MiXCR, listing each CDR3 protein once. The table shows 500,000 to 750,000 distinct CDR3 sequences, with less than 15% occurring only once. With regard to this clonotype: Its antigen is undetermined.

The ends lost 4 bases at V and 0 bases at J; junction bases unmatched: 19. This CDR3 is built from 21 residues. CDR1 and CDR2 (germline): LGHNA, YNFKEQ. The chain carries TRBV4-2 and TRBJ2-1; 9 bases map to TRBD2. Material: PBMCs from blood, obtained roughly 13 days after vaccination. The clonotype originates from a man between 50 and 59 years old who received an inactivated influenza vaccine. Written as DNA, the CDR3 is TGTGCCAGCAGCCGTCAGACGATGAGGGCTAGCGGGATTTCCTCCTACAATGAGCAGTTCTTC. It yields the protein CASSRQTMRASGISSYNEQFF.